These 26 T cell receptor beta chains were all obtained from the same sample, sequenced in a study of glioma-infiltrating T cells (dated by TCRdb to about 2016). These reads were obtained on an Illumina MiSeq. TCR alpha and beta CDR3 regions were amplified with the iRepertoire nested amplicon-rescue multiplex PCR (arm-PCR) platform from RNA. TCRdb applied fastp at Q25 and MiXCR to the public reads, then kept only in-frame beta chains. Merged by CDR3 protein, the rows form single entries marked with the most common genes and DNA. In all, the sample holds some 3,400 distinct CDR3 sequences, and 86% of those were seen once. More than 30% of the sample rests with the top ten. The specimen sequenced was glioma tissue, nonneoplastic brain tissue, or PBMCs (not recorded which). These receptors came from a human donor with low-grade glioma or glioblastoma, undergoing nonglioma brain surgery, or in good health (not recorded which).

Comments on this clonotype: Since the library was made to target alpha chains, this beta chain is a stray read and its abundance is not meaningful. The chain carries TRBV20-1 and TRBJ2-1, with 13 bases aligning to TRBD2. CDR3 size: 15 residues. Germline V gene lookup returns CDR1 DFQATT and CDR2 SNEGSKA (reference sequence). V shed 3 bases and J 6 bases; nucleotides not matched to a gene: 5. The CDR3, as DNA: TGCAGTGCTAGTACCGGGACTAGCGGGGCCAATGAGCAGTTCTTC. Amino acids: CSASTGTSGANEQFF.

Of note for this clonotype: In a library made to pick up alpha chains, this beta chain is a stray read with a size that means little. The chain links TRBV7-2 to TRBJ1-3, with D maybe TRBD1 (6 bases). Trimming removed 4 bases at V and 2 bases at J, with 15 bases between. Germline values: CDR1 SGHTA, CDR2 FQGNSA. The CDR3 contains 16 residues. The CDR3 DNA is TGTGCCAGCAGCTCCACAGGGAGGACTACTGGAAACACCATATATTTT. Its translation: CASSSTGRTTGNTIYF. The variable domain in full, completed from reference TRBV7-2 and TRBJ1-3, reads GAGVSQSPSNKVTEKGKDVELRCDPISGHTALYWYRQSLGQGLEFLIYFQGNSAPDKSGLPSDRFSAERTGGSVSTLTIQRTQQEDSAVYLCASSSTGRTTGNTIYFGEGSWLTVV.

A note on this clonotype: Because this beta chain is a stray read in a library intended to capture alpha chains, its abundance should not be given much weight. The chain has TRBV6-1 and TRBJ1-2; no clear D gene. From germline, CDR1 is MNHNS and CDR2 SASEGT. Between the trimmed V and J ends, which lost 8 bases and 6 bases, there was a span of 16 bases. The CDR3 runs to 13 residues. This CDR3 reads CASVGSTSDGYTF. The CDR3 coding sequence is TGTGCCAGCGTGGGGTCCACAAGCGATGGCTACACCTTC.

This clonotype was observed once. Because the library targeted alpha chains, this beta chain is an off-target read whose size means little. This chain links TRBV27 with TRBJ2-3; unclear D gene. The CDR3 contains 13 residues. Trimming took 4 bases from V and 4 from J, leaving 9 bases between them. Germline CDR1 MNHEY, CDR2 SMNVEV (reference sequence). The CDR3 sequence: CASSSLQADTQYF. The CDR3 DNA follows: TGTGCCAGCAGTTCCCTTCAGGCAGATACGCAGTATTTT.

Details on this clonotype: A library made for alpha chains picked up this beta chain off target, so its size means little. CDR3 region: CAISTTRANTEAFF. CDR3 nucleotides: TGTGCCATCAGCACGACAAGGGCGAACACTGAAGCTTTCTTT. The V gene is TRBV10-3, the J gene TRBJ1-1; D is unclear. Germline V gene sequence: CDR1 ENHRY, CDR2 SYGVKD. This CDR3 spans 14 amino acids. Trimming removed 6 bases from V and 1 base from J, with 12 bases in between.

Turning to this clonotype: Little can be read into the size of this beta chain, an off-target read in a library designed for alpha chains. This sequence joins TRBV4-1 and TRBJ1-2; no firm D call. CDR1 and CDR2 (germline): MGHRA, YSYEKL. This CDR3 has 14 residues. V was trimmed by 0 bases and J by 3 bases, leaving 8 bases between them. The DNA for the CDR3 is TGCGCCAGCAGCCAAGATAGCGTTGACTATGGCTACACCTTC. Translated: CASSQDSVDYGYTF.

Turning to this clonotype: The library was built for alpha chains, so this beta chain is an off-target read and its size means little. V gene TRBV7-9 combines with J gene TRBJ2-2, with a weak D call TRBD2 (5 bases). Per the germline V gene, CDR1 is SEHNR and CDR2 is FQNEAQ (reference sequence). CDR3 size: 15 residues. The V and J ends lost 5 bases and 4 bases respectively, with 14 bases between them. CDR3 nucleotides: TGTGCCAGCAGCCCCAGAGGGATCATCACCGGGGAGCTGTTTTTT. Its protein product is CASSPRGIITGELFF.

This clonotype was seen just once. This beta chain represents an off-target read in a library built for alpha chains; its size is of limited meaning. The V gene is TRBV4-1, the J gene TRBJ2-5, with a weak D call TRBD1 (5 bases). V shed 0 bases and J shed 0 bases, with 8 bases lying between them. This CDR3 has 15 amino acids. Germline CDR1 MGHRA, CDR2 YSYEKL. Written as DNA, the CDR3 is TGCGCCAGCAGCCAAGATATGACAGACCAAGAGACCCAGTACTTC. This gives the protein CASSQDMTDQETQYF.

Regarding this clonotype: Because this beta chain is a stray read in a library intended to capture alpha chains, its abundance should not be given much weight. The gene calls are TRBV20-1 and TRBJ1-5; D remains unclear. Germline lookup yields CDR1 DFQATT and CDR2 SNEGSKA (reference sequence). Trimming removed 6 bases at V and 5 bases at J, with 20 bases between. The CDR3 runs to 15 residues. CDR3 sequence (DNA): TGCAGTGCCGATCCCCCAGCAGATTTACATCAGCCCCAGCATTTT. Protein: CSADPPADLHQPQHF.

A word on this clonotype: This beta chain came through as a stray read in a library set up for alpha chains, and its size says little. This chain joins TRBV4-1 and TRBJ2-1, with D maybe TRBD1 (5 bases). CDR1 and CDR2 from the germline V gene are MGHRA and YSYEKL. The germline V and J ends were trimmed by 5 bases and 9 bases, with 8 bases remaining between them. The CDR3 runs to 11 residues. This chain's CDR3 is CASSGALEQFF. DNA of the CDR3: TGCGCCAGCAGCGGGGCGCTTGAGCAGTTCTTC.

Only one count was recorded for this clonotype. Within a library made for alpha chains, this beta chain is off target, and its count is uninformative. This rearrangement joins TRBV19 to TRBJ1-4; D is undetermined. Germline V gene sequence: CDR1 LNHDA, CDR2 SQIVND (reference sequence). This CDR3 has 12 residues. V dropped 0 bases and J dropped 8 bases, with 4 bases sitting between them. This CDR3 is CASSIEGEKLFF. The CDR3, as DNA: TGTGCCAGTAGTATAGAAGGGGAAAAACTGTTTTTT.

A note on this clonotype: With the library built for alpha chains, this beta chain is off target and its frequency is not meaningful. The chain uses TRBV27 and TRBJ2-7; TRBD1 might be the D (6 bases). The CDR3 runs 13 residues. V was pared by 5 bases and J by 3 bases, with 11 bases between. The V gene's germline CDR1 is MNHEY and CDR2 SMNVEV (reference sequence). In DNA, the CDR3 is TGTGCCAGCAGTCAGGGGAGTGGCTACGAGCAGTACTTC. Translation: CASSQGSGYEQYF.

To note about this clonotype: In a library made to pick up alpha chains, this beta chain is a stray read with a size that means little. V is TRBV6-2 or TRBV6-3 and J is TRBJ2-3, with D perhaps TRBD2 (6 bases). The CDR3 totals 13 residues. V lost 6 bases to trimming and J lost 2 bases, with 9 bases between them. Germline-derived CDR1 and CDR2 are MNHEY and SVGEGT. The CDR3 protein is CASRRRATDTQYF. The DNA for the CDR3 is TGTGCCAGCAGGAGGAGGGCCACAGATACGCAGTATTTT.

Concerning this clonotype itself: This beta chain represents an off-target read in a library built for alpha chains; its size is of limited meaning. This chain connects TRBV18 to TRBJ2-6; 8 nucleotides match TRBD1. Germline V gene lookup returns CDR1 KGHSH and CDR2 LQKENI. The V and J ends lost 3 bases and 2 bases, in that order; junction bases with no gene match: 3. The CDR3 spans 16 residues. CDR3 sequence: CASSPQGAAGANVLTF. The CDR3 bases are TGTGCCAGCTCACCCCAGGGGGCGGCTGGGGCCAACGTCCTGACTTTC.

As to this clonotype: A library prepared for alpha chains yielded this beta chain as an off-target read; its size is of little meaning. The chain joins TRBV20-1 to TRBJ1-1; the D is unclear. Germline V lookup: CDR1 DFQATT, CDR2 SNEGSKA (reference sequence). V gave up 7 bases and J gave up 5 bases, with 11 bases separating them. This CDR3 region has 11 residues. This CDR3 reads CSGEVQTEAFF. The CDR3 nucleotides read TGCAGTGGGGAGGTACAAACTGAAGCTTTCTTT.

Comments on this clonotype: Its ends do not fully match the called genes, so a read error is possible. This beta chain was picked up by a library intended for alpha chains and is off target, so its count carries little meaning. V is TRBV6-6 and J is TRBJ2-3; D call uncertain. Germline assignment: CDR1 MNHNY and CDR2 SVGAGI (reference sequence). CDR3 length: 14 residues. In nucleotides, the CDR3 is TGCGCCAGCAGTGCGGTGTTCGAAACAGATACGCAGTATTTT. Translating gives CASSAVFETDTQYF.

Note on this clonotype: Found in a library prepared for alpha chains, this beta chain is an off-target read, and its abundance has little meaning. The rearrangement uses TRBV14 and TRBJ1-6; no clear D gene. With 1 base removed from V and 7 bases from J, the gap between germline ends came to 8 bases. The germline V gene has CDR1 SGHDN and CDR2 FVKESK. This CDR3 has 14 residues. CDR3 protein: CASSQGRENSPLHF. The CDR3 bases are TGTGCCAGCAGCCAAGGAAGAGAAAATTCACCCCTCCACTTT.

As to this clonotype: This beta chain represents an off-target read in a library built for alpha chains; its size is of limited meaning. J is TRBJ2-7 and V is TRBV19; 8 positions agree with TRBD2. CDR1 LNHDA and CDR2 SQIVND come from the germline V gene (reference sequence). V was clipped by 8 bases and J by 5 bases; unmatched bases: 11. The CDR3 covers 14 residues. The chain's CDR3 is CASARSGSSHEQYF. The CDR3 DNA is TGTGCCAGTGCTAGAAGCGGGAGTTCTCACGAGCAGTACTTC. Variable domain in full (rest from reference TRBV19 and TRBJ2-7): DGGITQSPKYLFRKEGQNVTLSCEQNLNHDAMYWYRQDPGQGLRLIYYSQIVNDFQKGDIAEGYSVSREKKESFPLTVTSAQKNPTAFYLCASARSGSSHEQYFGPGTRLTVT.

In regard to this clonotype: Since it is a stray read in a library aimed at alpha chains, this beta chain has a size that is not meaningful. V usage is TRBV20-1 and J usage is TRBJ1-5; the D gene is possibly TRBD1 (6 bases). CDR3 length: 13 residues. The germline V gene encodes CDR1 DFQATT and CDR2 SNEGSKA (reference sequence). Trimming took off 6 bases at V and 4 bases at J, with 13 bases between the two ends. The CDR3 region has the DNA TGCAGTGCAGGACAGAAGGAAAATCAGCCCCAGCATTTT. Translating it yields CSAGQKENQPQHF.

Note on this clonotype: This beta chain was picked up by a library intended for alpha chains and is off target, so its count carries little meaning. In DNA, the CDR3 is TGCAGTGCTGGCTGGACAGGCTACGAGCAGTACTTC. Translating it yields CSAGWTGYEQYF. The V call is TRBV20-1, the J call TRBJ2-7; 7 bases line up with TRBD1. This CDR3 region has 12 residues. The V gene's germline CDR1 is DFQATT and CDR2 SNEGSKA (reference sequence). Trimming cost V 5 bases and J 3 bases; bases outside gene matches: 4.

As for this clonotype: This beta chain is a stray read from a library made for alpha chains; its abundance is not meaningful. CDR3 nucleotides: TGTGCGGCCAGGGTTGCGGGATTGGAGCACGAGCAGTACTTC. Amino acids: CAARVAGLEHEQYF. The chain links TRBV28 to TRBJ2-7; D perhaps matches TRBD2 (6 bases). The CDR3 runs 14 residues. Germline V gene lookup returns CDR1 MDHEN and CDR2 SYDVKM.

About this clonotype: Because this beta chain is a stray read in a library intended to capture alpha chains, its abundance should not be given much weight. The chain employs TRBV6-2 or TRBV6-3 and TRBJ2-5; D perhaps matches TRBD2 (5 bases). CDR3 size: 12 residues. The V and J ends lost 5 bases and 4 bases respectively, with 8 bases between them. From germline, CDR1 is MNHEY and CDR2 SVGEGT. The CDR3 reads CASSESGETQYF. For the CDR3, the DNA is TGTGCCAGCAGTGAAAGCGGAGAGACCCAGTACTTC.

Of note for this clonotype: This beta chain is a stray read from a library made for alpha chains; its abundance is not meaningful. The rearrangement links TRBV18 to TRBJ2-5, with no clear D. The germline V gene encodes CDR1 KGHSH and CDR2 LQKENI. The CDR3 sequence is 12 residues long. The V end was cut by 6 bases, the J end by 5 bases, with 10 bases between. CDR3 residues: CASSRKKETQYF. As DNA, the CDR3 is TGTGCCAGCTCGCGCAAGAAGGAGACCCAGTACTTC.

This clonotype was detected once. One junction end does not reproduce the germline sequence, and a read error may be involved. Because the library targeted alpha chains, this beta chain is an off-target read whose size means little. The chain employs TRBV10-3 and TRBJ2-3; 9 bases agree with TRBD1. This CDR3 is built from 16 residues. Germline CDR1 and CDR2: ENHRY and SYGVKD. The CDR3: CASSPRDRGISDTQYF. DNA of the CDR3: TGTGCCAGCAGTCCCCGTGACAGGGGGATATCAGACACGCAGTATTTT.

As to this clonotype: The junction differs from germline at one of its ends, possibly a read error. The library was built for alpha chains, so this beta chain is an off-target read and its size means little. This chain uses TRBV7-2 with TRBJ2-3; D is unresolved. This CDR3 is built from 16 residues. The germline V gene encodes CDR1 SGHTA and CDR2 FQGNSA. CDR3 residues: CASSQNEPPSTDTQYF. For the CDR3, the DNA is TGCGCCAGCAGCCAAAACGAACCGCCTAGCACAGATACGCAGTATTTT.

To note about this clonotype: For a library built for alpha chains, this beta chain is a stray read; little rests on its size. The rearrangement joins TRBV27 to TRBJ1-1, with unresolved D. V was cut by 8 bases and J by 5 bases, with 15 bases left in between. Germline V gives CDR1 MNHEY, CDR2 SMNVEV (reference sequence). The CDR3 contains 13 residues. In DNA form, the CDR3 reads TGTGCCAGCGGGTTTAAGAAAGAGACTGAAGCTTTCTTT. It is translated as CASGFKKETEAFF.